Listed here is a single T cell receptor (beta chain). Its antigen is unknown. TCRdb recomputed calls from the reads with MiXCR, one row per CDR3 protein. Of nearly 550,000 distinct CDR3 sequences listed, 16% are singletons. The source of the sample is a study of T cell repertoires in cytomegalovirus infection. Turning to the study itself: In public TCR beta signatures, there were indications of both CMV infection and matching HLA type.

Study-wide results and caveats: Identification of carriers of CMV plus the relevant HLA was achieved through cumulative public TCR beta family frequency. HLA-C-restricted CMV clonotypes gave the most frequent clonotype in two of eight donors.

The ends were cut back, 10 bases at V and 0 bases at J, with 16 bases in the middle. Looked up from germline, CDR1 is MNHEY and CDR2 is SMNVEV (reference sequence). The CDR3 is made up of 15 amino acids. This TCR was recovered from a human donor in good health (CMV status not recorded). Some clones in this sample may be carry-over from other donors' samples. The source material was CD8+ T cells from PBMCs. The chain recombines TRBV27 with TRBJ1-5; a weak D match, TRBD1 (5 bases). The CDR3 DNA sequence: TGTGCCACCTCGCCCGACAGATATAGCAATCAGCCCCAGCATTTT. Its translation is CATSPDRYSNQPQHF.